This entry lists 3 T cell receptor beta chains sequenced from one sample in a study of human T cells and chemical hapten exposure. TCRdb fed the RACE reads into MiXCR, producing one record per CDR3 protein. The sample shows around 99,000 distinct CDR3 sequences, 9.2% of them seen only once. Time point defined: patch test 2, 6 weeks after DPC sensitization. The treatment denotes: therapeutic diphenylcyclopropenone sensitization with weekly scalp DPC. The specimen was whole blood, collected in connection with sensitization to the hapten diphenylcyclopropenone (DPC). The receptors come from a middle-aged woman with alopecia areata. Some clones in this sample may be carry-over from other donors' samples.

The chain combines TRBV5-1 with TRBJ2-3, with 9 bases identical to TRBD1. Unmatched junction bases numbered 4, after V lost 2 bases and J lost 3 bases. The CDR3 extends over 15 amino acids. CDR1 is SGHRS, CDR2 YFSETQ, per germline. CDR3 protein: CASSLQGAITDTQYF. CDR3 coding DNA: TGCGCCAGCAGCTTACAGGGGGCGATTACAGATACGCAGTATTTT. The variable domain in full, with the rest retrieved from reference TRBV5-1 and TRBJ2-3, is KAGVTQTPRYLIKTRGQQVTLSCSPISGHRSVSWYQQTPGQGLQFLFEYFSETQRNKGNFPGRFSGRQFSNSRSEMNVSTLELGDSALYLCASSLQGAITDTQYFGPGTRLTVL.

This clonotype has just a few counts. V is TRBV4-1 and J is TRBJ2-3; no clear D gene. Per the germline V gene, CDR1 is MGHRA and CDR2 is YSYEKL. The CDR3 extends over 13 amino acids. V lost 5 bases to trimming and J lost 4 bases, with 10 bases between them. The CDR3 nucleotides read TGCGCCAGCAGCGTCGGTGGGGCAGATACGCAGTATTTT. Its protein is CASSVGGADTQYF.

This clonotype was found a few times. The chain joins TRBV7-3 to TRBJ2-5, with D possibly matching TRBD2 (5 bases). The CDR3 length is 14 residues. Germline lookup yields CDR1 SGHTA and CDR2 FQGTGA. V was trimmed by 5 bases and J by 2 bases, leaving 12 bases between them. The CDR3 coding sequence is TGTGCCAGCAGCCCAAGCGGACCGCAAGAGACCCAGTACTTC. It is translated as CASSPSGPQETQYF.